The 7 T cell receptor beta chains reported below all come from one sample, sequenced in a study of molecular identifiers for immune sequencing clone quantification. TCRdb reanalysed the PCR reads using MiXCR and keeps one entry per CDR3 protein. The sample includes approximately 500,000 distinct CDR3 sequences, about 25% seen only once; the top ten take 0.7% to 0.9%. Sequencing was carried out using naive CD8+ T cells from blood, with Jurkat cell RNA spiked in. The sample's subset: FACS-sorted CD8+CD4-CCR7+CD45RA+ naive T cells. The receptors shown here come from a human donor in good health. Some libraries in this study had Jurkat cell RNA spiked in.

This clonotype was detected many times. The V call is TRBV5-6, the J call TRBJ1-1; possibly TRBD1 for D (6 bases). V shed 5 bases and J shed 6 bases, with 14 bases lying between them. The CDR3 contains 13 residues. From germline, CDR1 is SGHDT and CDR2 YYEEEE. CDR3 nucleotide sequence: TGTGCCAGCAGGACGGGGGGGCTGCCTGAAGCTTTCTTT. Translating it yields CASRTGGLPEAFF.

This clonotype has just a few counts. The genes are TRBV6-2 or TRBV6-3 and TRBJ2-1; tentative D call: TRBD2 (5 bases). CDR1 and CDR2 (germline): MNHEY, SVGEGT. Trimming cost V 0 bases and J 2 bases, with 11 bases left between them. The length of the CDR3 is 16 residues. The CDR3 coding sequence is TGTGCCAGCAGTTACTCGAAAGCGGATGCCTACAATGAGCAGTTCTTC. Amino acids: CASSYSKADAYNEQFF.

This clonotype was seen only a few times. The rearrangement joins TRBV9 to TRBJ2-7; TRBD2 might be the D (5 bases). The CDR3 spans 13 residues. CDR1 and CDR2 (germline): SGDLS, YYNGEE. The V end lost 4 bases, the J end lost 3 bases, and 11 bases lay between the germline ends. The CDR3 bases are TGTGCCAGCAGCCCCCTTCGGGACTACGAGCAGTACTTC. Protein product: CASSPLRDYEQYF.

Only a few counts were recorded for this clonotype. This chain links TRBV5-6 with TRBJ1-4; no firm D call. Germline CDR1 SGHDT, CDR2 YYEEEE. The CDR3 has 15 amino acids. The V and J ends lost 2 bases and 6 bases respectively, with 14 bases between them. This CDR3 is CASSLLGSGDEKLFF. CDR3 bases: TGTGCCAGCAGCTTACTAGGGTCCGGGGATGAAAAACTGTTTTTT.

To note about this clonotype: A much bigger clone sits one base away, suggesting this may be a read error. The chain couples TRBV4-3 to TRBJ1-6; D possibly corresponds to TRBD1 (5 bases). The CDR3 sequence is 16 residues long. Germline V gene lookup returns CDR1 LGHNA and CDR2 YSLEER. The CDR3 region is CASSQDSLRVSSPPHF. The CDR3 DNA reads TGCGCCAGCAGCCAAGATTCCCTCAGGGTATCTTCACCCCCCCACTTT.

The chain is built from TRBV27 and TRBJ2-5; a possible D gene is TRBD1 (6 bases). The CDR3 spans 14 residues. The germline gives CDR1 MNHEY, CDR2 SMNVEV (reference sequence). V lost 7 bases, J lost 7 bases, and 19 bases lay in between. The CDR3 sequence is CASKTGSGLGTQYF. CDR3 in DNA: TGTGCCAGCAAAACAGGGTCCGGCTTGGGGACCCAGTACTTC.

There are many counts of this clonotype. The gene calls are TRBV7-2 and TRBJ2-3; TRBD2 matches at 7 bases. Germline V CDR1 and CDR2: SGHTA, FQGNSA. After removal of 0 bases from V and 4 bases from J, the junction contained 4 bases not matched to a gene. The CDR3 covers 15 residues. CDR3 coding DNA: TGTGCCAGCAGCTTAGCTGCGGGAGTGGCAGATACGCAGTATTTT. This encodes CASSLAAGVADTQYF.